The 22 T cell receptor beta chains below all came from one sample that was sequenced in a study of T cells in Graves' hyperthyroidism and ophthalmopathy. From RNA transcripts, TCR beta CDR3 regions were amplified. The HTBI primer set served for first-round RT-PCR of the TCR CDR3. TCRdb reprocessed the multiplex PCR reads via MiXCR and lists one record per CDR3 protein. This sample has some 400,000 distinct CDR3 sequences; approximately 19% occur once, and the top ten carry around 3.4%. Sequences were obtained from blood. These receptors all come from a woman younger than 30 with Graves' hyperthyroidism.

This clonotype was recorded at least ten times. The chain has TRBV12-3 or TRBV12-4 and TRBJ2-7; D is possibly TRBD2 (5 bases). V lost 8 bases to trimming and J lost 2 bases, with 7 bases between them. CDR3 length: 11 amino acids. Here the CDR3 reads CASAGAYEQYF. CDR3 bases: TGTGCCAGCGCCGGGGCCTACGAGCAGTACTTC.

The sample holds many counts of this clonotype. V gene TRBV6-4 combines with J gene TRBJ1-5, with 7 nucleotides matching TRBD1. The germline gives CDR1 MRHNA, CDR2 SNTAGT. J gave up 5 bases and V 5 bases, and 12 bases lay outside the gene matches. The CDR3 covers 16 residues. CDR3 bases: TGTGCCAGCAGTCCCGACGACCCTACAGGGGATCAGCCCCAGCATTTT. Amino acids: CASSPDDPTGDQPQHF.

This clonotype was observed at least ten times. This chain joins TRBV5-1 and TRBJ2-2; no definite D call. The CDR3 loop spans 14 amino acids. Germline lookup yields CDR1 SGHRS and CDR2 YFSETQ. V lost 2 bases to trimming and J lost 3 bases, with 8 bases between them. The CDR3 protein is CASSFSSYTGELFF. The CDR3, as DNA: TGCGCCAGCAGCTTTTCCAGTTACACCGGGGAGCTGTTTTTT.

The J gene is TRBJ2-7, the V gene TRBV19; the D is unclear. Germline assignment: CDR1 LNHDA and CDR2 SQIVND (reference sequence). V was trimmed by 3 bases and J by 2 bases, leaving 11 bases between them. This CDR3 spans 14 amino acids. CDR3 sequence reads: CASSIGVGTYEQYF. The DNA of the CDR3 is TGTGCCAGTAGTATCGGCGTGGGAACCTACGAGCAGTACTTC.

This clonotype has at least ten counts. The gene calls are TRBV7-3 and TRBJ1-2; D is perhaps TRBD1 (5 bases). The V and J ends lost 1 base and 4 bases respectively, with 10 bases between them. CDR1 and CDR2 from the germline V gene are SGHTA and FQGTGA. The CDR3 is 14 residues long. CDR3 DNA: TGTGCCAGCAGCTTAAACTCCAGGGCCTATGGCTACACCTTC. It encodes CASSLNSRAYGYTF.

The table lists this clonotype with many counts. The rearrangement uses TRBV9 and TRBJ2-2, with a weak D call TRBD1 (5 bases). The germline CDR1 and CDR2 sequences are SGDLS and YYNGEE. This CDR3 comprises 16 residues. Trimming shortened V by 3 bases and J by 4 bases, and 16 bases separated the two germline ends. The chain's CDR3 is CASSEAGWFPTGELFF. The CDR3, as DNA: TGTGCCAGCAGCGAGGCAGGGTGGTTCCCCACCGGGGAGCTGTTTTTT.

On this clonotype: A much larger clonotype is one base distant, so this may be a read error. The chain couples TRBV15 to TRBJ2-6, with 8 bases lining up with TRBD1. From germline, CDR1 is LNHNV and CDR2 YYDKDF (reference sequence). This CDR3 region has 17 residues. CDR3 in DNA: TGTGCCACCAGCAGAGGACAGGGGAGCTCTGGGGCCAACGTCCAGACTTTC. This gives the protein CATSRGQGSSGANVQTF.

This clonotype was detected ten times or more. The rearrangement links TRBV7-9 to TRBJ1-1, with no clear D. The V gene's germline CDR1 is SEHNR and CDR2 FQNEAQ (reference sequence). The ends were cut back, 1 base at V and 1 base at J, with 10 bases in the middle. The CDR3 has 15 amino acids. In nucleotides, the CDR3 is TGTGCCAGCAGCTTAGGGAGTCTGGGGAACACTGAAGCTTTCTTT. Protein: CASSLGSLGNTEAFF.

This clonotype has ten or more counts. This chain connects TRBV11-2 to TRBJ2-7; D gene uncertain. The CDR3 runs to 13 residues. Germline values: CDR1 SGHAT, CDR2 FQNNGV. V shed 1 base and J shed 1 base, with 5 bases lying between them. CDR3 nucleotide sequence: TGTGCCAGCAGCTTAGGACGGTCCTACGAGCAGTACTTC. Its protein product is CASSLGRSYEQYF.

This clonotype was found many times. The V call is TRBV20-1, the J call TRBJ2-7; no reliable D call. This CDR3 region has 17 residues. Looked up from germline, CDR1 is DFQATT and CDR2 is SNEGSKA (reference sequence). V shed 2 bases and J shed 0 bases, with 20 bases lying between them. CDR3 loop: CSARSIDGSSNSYEQYF. The CDR3 nucleotides are TGCAGTGCTAGATCAATCGACGGAAGCTCCAACTCCTACGAGCAGTACTTC.

This clonotype has at least ten counts. V usage is TRBV6-5 and J usage is TRBJ2-7; possible D gene TRBD1, 5 bases. V dropped 2 bases and J dropped 2 bases, with 10 bases sitting between them. Germline V gene sequence: CDR1 MNHEY, CDR2 SVGAGI. The CDR3 runs 14 residues. The CDR3 region has the DNA TGTGCCAGCAGTTACCTGGACAAAACCTACGAGCAGTACTTC. This codes for CASSYLDKTYEQYF.

This clonotype was counted at least ten times. The chain joins TRBV12-3 or TRBV12-4 to TRBJ2-4, with 9 bases matching TRBD2. CDR3 size: 19 residues. V lost 2 bases, J lost 1 base, and 12 bases stayed unmatched. The CDR3 nucleotides read TGTGCCAGCAGTTTATCGCGGGGGGGCCTTGTGTTGGCCAAAAACATTCAGTACTTC. It is translated as CASSLSRGGLVLAKNIQYF.

The chain has TRBV6-5 and TRBJ1-2; D call uncertain. This CDR3 has 14 amino acids. Germline values: CDR1 MNHEY, CDR2 SVGAGI. V lost 0 bases and J lost 0, with 5 bases in between. The CDR3: CASSYSQANYGYTF. CDR3 nucleotides: TGTGCCAGCAGTTACTCGCAGGCTAACTATGGCTACACCTTC.

Notes on this clonotype: Being one base from a much bigger clone, this may be a read error. No DNA is shown, since the ends of the CDR3 on it are uncertain; the CDR3 is the one TCRdb lists. This chain connects TRBV14 to TRBJ1-2; TRBD1, the table's D call, was not compared with the DNA. Germline V gene lookup returns CDR1 SGHDN and CDR2 FVKESK. The CDR3 has 14 amino acids, counting both end residues. The CDR3 loop is CASSQVATGNGHTF.

This clonotype was seen many times. V usage is TRBV30 and J usage is TRBJ1-5; the D gene is possibly TRBD1 (5 bases). Germline V gene lookup returns CDR1 GTSNPN and CDR2 SVGIG (reference sequence). Trimming took 3 bases from V and 0 from J, leaving 15 bases between them. This CDR3 has 16 residues. CDR3 sequence (DNA): TGTGCCTGGAGGCCGAAGGGGCGGGGTAGCAATCAGCCCCAGCATTTT. Translated, it gives CAWRPKGRGSNQPQHF.

This clonotype was counted ten times or more. V gene TRBV5-5 combines with J gene TRBJ1-6, with TRBD1 matching 9 bases. The germline V gene encodes CDR1 SGHKS and CDR2 YYEKEE (reference sequence). Trimming at V came to 3 bases and at J to 10 bases, leaving 5 bases not matched to a gene. The CDR3 totals 14 residues. The CDR3 sequence: CASSWDRVRSPLHF. CDR3 sequence (DNA): TGTGCCAGCAGCTGGGACAGGGTGAGGTCACCCCTCCACTTT.

In this sample, this clonotype turned up many times. The chain joins TRBV11-2 to TRBJ1-1; 8 nucleotides line up with TRBD1. The V and J ends lost 3 bases and 4 bases, in that order; junction bases with no gene match: 4. Germline V lookup: CDR1 SGHAT, CDR2 FQNNGV. The CDR3 sequence is 14 residues long. CDR3 amino acids: CASSLGQASTEAFF. The CDR3 bases are TGTGCCAGCAGCTTGGGACAGGCGAGCACTGAAGCTTTCTTT.

This clonotype showed up many times. The rearrangement links TRBV7-8 to TRBJ1-5, with D tentatively TRBD1 (5 bases). The V end was cut by 5 bases, the J end by 2 bases, with 13 bases between. The CDR3 is 15 residues long. Germline values: CDR1 SGHVS, CDR2 FQNEAQ. The CDR3 DNA is TGTGCCAGCAGCCCCGGGGGGTACCGCAATCAGCCCCAGCATTTT. It codes for CASSPGGYRNQPQHF.

J is TRBJ2-5 and V is TRBV6-1; D gene ambiguous. This CDR3 has 13 residues. Trimming removed 7 bases at V and 4 bases at J, with 13 bases between. Germline V CDR1 and CDR2: MNHNS, SASEGT. For the CDR3, the DNA is TGTGCCAGCACAGGAACTGGGGTAGAGACCCAGTACTTC. Its protein is CASTGTGVETQYF.

The sample holds many counts of this clonotype. The chain couples TRBV7-9 to TRBJ1-3; 9 bases are a match to TRBD1. Germline V CDR1 and CDR2: SEHNR, FQNEAQ (reference sequence). With 5 bases clipped from V and 6 bases from J, the junction kept 8 bases outside the gene matches. This CDR3 comprises 15 residues. Written as DNA, the CDR3 is TGTGCCAGCAGCCTCGGGACAGGGATTGTAAACACCATATATTTT. Protein sequence: CASSLGTGIVNTIYF.

This clonotype was picked up many times. The CDR3 nucleotides are TGTGCCAGCAGTGAAGGGGACGGCGGTCACTCACCCCTCCACTTT. The encoded protein is CASSEGDGGHSPLHF. The J gene is TRBJ1-6, the V gene TRBV6-1, with TRBD1 as a possible D gene (5 bases). CDR1 and CDR2 from the germline V gene are MNHNS and SASEGT. Trimming removed 1 base from V and 10 bases from J, with 14 bases in between. The CDR3 length is 15 residues.

The chain uses TRBV3-1 and TRBJ1-2; D ambiguous. This CDR3 has 13 residues. In germline, CDR1 is LGHDT, CDR2 YNNKEL (reference sequence). V lost 1 base, J lost 4 bases, and 7 bases lay in between. CDR3 residues: CASSQGDFYGYTF. CDR3 nucleotides: TGTGCCAGCAGCCAAGGGGATTTCTATGGCTACACCTTC. Complete variable domain (other parts from reference TRBV3-1 and TRBJ1-2): DTAVSQTPKYLVTQMGNDKSIKCEQNLGHDTMYWYKQDSKKFLKIMFSYNNKELIINETVPNRFSPKSPDKAHLNLHINSLELGDSAVYFCASSQGDFYGYTFGSGTRLTVV.